The clone carrying this T cell receptor (beta chain) was counted a few times. The sample is drawn from a study of blood T cell repertoires in COVID-19. Across the whole study: Specimens from acute and convalescent COVID-19 originated in the United States, Italy and Spain. Nucleic acid was either cDNA or gDNA, and it came from T cells, B-cell-depleted T cells, or PBMCs.

Authors' data handling: How many nucleated cells were present was estimated from reference gene primer amplification. Method: immunoSEQ multiplex PCR; TCRdb's copy keeps in-frame clones and lacks some. For V, J and clone size, that table is used; D and trimming come from the DNA. The table has about 170,000 clones, 80% to 90% seen once; the top ten hold 3.7%. The V gene's germline CDR1 is LGHDT and CDR2 YNNKEL (reference sequence). The CDR3 spans 19 residues. The V and J ends lost 2 bases and 0 bases respectively, with 20 bases between them. The clonotype comes from a man younger than 30 with active or convalescent COVID-19. The chain combines TRBV3-1 (or the pseudogene TRBV3-2) with TRBJ1-3; no definite D call. Sample: peripheral blood. The DNA of the CDR3 is TGTGCCAGCAGCCAATTTCTTAGACGGGGTAGACACTCTGGAAACACCATATATTTT. It is translated as CASSQFLRRGRHSGNTIYF.